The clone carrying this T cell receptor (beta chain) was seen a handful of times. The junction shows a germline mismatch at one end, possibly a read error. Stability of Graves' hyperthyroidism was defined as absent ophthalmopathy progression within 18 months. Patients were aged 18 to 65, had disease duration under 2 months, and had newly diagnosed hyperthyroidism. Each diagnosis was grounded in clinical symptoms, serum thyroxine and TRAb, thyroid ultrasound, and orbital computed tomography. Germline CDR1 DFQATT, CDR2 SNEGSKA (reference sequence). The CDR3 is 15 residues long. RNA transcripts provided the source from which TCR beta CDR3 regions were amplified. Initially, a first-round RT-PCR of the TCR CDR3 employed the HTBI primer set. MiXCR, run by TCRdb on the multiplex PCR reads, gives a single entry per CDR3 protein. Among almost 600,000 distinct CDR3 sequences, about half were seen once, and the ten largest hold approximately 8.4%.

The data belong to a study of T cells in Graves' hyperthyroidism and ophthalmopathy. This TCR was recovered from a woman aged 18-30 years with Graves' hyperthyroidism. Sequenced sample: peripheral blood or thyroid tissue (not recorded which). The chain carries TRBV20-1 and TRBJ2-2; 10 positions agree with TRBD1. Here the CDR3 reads CSARDGQGGTGELLF. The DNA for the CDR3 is TGCAGTGCTAGAGATGGACAGGGGGGGACCGGGGAGCTGCTTTTT.